Here is one TCR beta chain with its context. Its antigen is unknown. This entry comes from a study of T cell responses to AZD1222 COVID-19 vaccine. Study-level findings and limits: Vaccination with two AZD1222 doses was followed by a rise in Spike-specific TCR breadth and depth.

Clones were sequenced by immunoSEQ multiplex PCR, and TCRdb holds only the in-frame ones, with some missing. The sample lists about 140,000 clones; just over 85% were seen once. Trimming at V came to 6 bases and at J to 4 bases, leaving 1 base not matched to a gene. CDR3 size: 13 residues. CDR1 and CDR2 from the germline V gene are MNHEY and SVGAGI. The source material was peripheral blood, sampled on day 0 of AZD1222 vaccination. The chain employs TRBV6-5 and TRBJ2-5; 11 nucleotides line up with TRBD2. The TCR originated in an adult in good health. The CDR3 DNA is TGTGCCAGCAGACTAGCGGGAGCAGAGACCCAGTACTTC. Translation: CASRLAGAETQYF.